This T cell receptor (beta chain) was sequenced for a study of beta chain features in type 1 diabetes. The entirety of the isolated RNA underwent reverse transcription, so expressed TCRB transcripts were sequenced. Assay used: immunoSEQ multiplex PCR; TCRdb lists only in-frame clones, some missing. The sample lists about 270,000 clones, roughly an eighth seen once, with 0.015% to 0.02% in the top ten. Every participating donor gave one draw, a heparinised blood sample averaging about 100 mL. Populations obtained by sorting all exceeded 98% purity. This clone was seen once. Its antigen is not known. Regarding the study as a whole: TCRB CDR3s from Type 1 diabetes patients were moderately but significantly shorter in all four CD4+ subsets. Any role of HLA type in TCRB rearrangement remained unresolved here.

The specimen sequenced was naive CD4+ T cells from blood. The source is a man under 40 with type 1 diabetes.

The CDR3 nucleotides read TGTGCTAGTGGTTCCAGGGAGGACACTGAAGCTTTCTTT. Translating gives CASGSREDTEAFF. The chain recombines TRBV12-5 with TRBJ1-1, with D tentatively TRBD1 (5 bases). Germline loops: CDR1 LGHNT, CDR2 FRNRAP. The CDR3 contains 13 residues. Trimming left V 4 bases short and J 3 bases short, with 9 bases between.